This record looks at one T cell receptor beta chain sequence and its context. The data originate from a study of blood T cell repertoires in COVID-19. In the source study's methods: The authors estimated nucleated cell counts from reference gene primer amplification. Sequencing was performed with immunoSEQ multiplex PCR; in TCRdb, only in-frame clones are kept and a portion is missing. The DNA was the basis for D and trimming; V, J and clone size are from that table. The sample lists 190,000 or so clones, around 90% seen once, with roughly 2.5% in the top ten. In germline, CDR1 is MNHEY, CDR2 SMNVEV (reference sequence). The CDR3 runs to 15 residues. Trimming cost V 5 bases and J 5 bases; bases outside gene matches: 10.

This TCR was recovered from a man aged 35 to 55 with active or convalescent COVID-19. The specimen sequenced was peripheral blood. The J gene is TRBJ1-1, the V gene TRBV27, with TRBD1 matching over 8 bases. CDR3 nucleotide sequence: TGTGCCAGCAGTCCCTCAGGGGGCGGTAGGACTGAAGCTTTCTTT. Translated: CASSPSGGGRTEAFF.